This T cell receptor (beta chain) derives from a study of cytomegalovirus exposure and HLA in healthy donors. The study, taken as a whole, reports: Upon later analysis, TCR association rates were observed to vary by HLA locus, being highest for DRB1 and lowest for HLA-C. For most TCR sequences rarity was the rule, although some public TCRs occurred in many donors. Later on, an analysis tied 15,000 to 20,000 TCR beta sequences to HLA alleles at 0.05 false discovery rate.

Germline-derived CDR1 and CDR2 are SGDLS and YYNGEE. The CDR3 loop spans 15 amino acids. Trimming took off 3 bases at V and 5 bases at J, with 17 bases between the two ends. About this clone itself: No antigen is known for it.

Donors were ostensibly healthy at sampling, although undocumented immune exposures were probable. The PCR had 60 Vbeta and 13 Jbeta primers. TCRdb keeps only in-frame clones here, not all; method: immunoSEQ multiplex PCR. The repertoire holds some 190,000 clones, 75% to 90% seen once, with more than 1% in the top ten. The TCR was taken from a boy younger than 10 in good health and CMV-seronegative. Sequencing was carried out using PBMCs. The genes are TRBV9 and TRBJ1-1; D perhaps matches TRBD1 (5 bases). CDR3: CASSATAGVGTEAFF. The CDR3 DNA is TGTGCCAGCAGCGCAACGGCGGGGGTGGGAACTGAAGCTTTCTTT.